This T cell receptor beta chain comes out of a study of beta chain features in type 1 diabetes. Overall study results and limits: Among patients with Type 1 diabetes, TCRB CDR3s were moderately but significantly shorter in every one of the four CD4+ subsets.

Every bit of the isolated RNA underwent reverse transcription, so sequencing read expressed TCRB transcripts. Assay used: immunoSEQ multiplex PCR; TCRdb lists only in-frame clones, some missing. The sample lists 200,000 to 300,000 clones, 11% to 15% occurring once. Turning to this clone: Its antigen is unknown. In the same sample, other DNA sequences code for this CDR3.

Germline CDR1 and CDR2: GTSNPN and SVGIG (reference sequence). With 3 bases clipped from V and 2 bases from J, the junction kept 1 base outside the gene matches. The CDR3 is 13 amino acids. This sequence joins TRBV30 and TRBJ1-1, with 9 bases lining up with TRBD1. Sequenced material: naive CD4+ T cells from blood. The sequence came from a man aged 25 to 40 with type 1 diabetes. CDR3 DNA sequence: TGTGCCTGGAGGGACAGGGGAAACACTGAAGCTTTCTTT. Translating gives CAWRDRGNTEAFF.